This T cell receptor (beta chain) was documented in a study of T cells in Graves' hyperthyroidism and ophthalmopathy. Study-level findings and limits: Most thyroid clonotypes expanded above 0.001 appeared in blood too. In validation, the model predicted ophthalmopathy. These predictions came a median about 6.5 months before onset.

RNA transcripts were the template for amplifying TCR beta CDR3 regions. HTBI primers drove first-round RT-PCR of the TCR CDR3. TCRdb passed the multiplex PCR reads through MiXCR, listing each CDR3 protein once. The sample gives about 250,000 distinct CDR3 sequences, roughly 22% of which show up once; 35% to 40% is in the top ten. There are many counts of this clonotype. Its antigen is not known. The CDR3 consists of 13 residues. Deletions cut 7 bases from V and 3 bases from J, with 11 bases between. Patients with ophthalmopathy all had a Clinical Activity Score of at least 3, a NOSPECS grade of at least 4 and duration under 3 months.

The sequencing sample was made of blood. This TCR came from a woman aged 40 to 49 with Graves' ophthalmopathy. V gene TRBV12-3 or TRBV12-4 combines with J gene TRBJ2-3; D not certain. This chain's CDR3 is CASTPVPTDTQYF. DNA of the CDR3: TGTGCCAGCACCCCGGTTCCAACAGATACGCAGTATTTT.